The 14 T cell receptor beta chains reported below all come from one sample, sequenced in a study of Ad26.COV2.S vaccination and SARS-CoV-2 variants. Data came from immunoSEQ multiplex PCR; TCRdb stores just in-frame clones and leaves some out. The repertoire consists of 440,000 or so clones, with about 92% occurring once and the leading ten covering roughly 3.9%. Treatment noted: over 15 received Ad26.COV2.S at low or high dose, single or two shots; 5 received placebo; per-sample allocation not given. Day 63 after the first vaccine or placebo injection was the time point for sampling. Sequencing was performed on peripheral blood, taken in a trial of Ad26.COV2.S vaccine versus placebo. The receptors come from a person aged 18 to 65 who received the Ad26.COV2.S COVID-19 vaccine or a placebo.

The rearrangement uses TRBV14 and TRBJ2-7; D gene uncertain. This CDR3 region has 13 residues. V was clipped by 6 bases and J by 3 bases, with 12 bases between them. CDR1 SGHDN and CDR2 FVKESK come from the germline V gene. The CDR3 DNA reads TGTGCCAGCAGAGATGCAAACCACTACGAGCAGTACTTC. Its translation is CASRDANHYEQYF.

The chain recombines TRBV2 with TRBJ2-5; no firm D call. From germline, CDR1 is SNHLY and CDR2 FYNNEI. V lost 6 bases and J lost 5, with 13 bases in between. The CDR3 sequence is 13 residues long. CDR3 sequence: CASSSGPPETQYF. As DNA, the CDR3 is TGTGCCAGCAGCTCCGGGCCGCCGGAGACCCAGTACTTC.

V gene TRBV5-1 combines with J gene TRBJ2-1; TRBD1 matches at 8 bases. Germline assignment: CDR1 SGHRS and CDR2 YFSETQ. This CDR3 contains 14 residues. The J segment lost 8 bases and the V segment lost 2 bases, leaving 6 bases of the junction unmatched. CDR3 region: CASSFGTGSDEQFF. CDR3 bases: TGCGCCAGCAGCTTCGGGACAGGTTCGGATGAGCAGTTCTTC.

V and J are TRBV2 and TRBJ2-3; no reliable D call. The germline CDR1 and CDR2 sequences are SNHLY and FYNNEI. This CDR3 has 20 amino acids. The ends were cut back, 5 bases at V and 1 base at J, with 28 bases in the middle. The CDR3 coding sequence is TGTGCCAGCAGTCCCCTACCCACCGGGCCCATGGGTTGGGGCACAGATACGCAGTATTTT. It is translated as CASSPLPTGPMGWGTDTQYF.

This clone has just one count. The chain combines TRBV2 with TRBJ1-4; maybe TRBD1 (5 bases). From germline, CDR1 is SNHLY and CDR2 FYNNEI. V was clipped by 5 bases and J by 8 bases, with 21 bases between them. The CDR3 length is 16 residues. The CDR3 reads CASSYRDGSRREKLFF. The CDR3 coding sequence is TGTGCCAGCAGTTACCGGGACGGATCAAGGAGAGAAAAACTGTTTTTT.

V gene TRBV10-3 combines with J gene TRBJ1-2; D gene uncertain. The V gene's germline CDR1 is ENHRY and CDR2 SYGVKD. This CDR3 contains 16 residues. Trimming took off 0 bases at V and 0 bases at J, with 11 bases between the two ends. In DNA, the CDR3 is TGTGCCATCAGTGAGTCGATTCCGGATTCTAACTATGGCTACACCTTC. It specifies CAISESIPDSNYGYTF.

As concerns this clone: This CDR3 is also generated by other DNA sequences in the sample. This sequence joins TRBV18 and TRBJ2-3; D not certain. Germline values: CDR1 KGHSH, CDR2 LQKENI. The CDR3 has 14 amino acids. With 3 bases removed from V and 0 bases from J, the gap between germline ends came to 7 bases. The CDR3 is CASSPDGSTDTQYF. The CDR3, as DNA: TGTGCCAGCTCACCGGACGGAAGCACAGATACGCAGTATTTT.

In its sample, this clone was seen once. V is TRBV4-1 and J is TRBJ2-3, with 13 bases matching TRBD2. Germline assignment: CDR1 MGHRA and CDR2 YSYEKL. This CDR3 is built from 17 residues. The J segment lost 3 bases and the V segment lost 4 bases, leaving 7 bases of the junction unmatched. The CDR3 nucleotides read TGCGCCAGCAGCCCCGCTTGGACTAGCGGGAGTACAGATACGCAGTATTTT. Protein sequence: CASSPAWTSGSTDTQYF.

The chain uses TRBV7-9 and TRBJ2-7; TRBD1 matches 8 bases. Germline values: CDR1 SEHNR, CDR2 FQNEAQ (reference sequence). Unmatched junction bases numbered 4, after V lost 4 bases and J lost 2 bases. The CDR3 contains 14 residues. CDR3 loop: CASSSRTGPYEQYF. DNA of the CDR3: TGTGCCAGCAGCTCCCGGACAGGGCCCTACGAGCAGTACTTC.

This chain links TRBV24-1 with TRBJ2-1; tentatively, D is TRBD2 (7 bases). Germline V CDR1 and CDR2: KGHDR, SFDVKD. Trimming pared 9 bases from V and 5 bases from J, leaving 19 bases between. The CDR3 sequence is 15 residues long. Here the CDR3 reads CATGKGGLPNNEQFF. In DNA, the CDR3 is TGTGCCACCGGAAAAGGGGGACTACCTAACAATGAGCAGTTCTTC.

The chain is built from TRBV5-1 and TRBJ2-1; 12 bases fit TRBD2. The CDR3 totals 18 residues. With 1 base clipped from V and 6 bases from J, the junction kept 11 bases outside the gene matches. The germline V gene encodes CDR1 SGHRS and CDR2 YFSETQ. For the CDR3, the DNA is TGCGCCAGCAGCTTGCTCGCTAGCGGGAGGGCCAACCGCAATGAGCAGTTCTTC. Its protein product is CASSLLASGRANRNEQFF.

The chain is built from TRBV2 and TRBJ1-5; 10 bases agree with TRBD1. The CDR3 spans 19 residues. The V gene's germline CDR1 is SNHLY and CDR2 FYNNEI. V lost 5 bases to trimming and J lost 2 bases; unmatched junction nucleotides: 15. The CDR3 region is CASSLGQGLKRGGNQPQHF. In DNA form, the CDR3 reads TGTGCCAGCAGTCTGGGACAGGGGCTGAAACGGGGTGGCAATCAGCCCCAGCATTTT.

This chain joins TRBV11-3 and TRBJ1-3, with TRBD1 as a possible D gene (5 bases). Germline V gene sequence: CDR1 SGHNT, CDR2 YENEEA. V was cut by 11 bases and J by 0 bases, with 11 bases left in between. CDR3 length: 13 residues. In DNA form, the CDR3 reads TGTGCCCCGGCCGACAGCTCTGGAAACACCATATATTTT. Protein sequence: CAPADSSGNTIYF.

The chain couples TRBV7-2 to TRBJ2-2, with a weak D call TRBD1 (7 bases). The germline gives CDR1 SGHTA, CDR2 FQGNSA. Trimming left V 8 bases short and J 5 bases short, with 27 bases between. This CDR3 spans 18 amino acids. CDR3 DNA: TGTGCCAGCGAACCCAGGCAAAGGAGGGGGCTCGGGACCGGGGAGCTGTTTTTT. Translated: CASEPRQRRGLGTGELFF. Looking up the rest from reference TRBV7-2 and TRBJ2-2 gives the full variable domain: GAGVSQSPSNKVTEKGKDVELRCDPISGHTALYWYRQSLGQGLEFLIYFQGNSAPDKSGLPSDRFSAERTGGSVSTLTIQRTQQEDSAVYLCASEPRQRRGLGTGELFFGEGSRLTVL.